The 7 T cell receptor beta chains below all came from one sample that was sequenced in a study of blood T cells in healthy people across ages. Next came a second PCR, run for roughly 6 to 11 cycles, which used a sample-barcoded 5' primer along with a J-beta primer mix. MiXCR, run by TCRdb on the 5' RACE reads, gives a single entry per CDR3 protein. The sample has fewer than 600,000 distinct CDR3 sequences, around 27% seen once. The same data also went into a second study, on T cells of mothers and their children.

Sample: blood. The receptors stem from a boy younger than 10 in good health.

This clonotype appeared a few times. The V call is TRBV5-4, the J call TRBJ2-7, with 10 bases identical to TRBD2. Germline V CDR1 and CDR2: SGHNT, YYREEE (reference sequence). This CDR3 is built from 15 residues. Losses at the gene ends were 4 bases for V and 4 bases for J; bases not matched to a gene: 8. CDR3 sequence (DNA): TGTGCCAGCAGCGAATCTAGCGGGGGTACATACGAGCAGTACTTC. This sequence encodes CASSESSGGTYEQYF.

CDR3 sequence: CASSQREDPSYNEQFF. In DNA, the CDR3 is TGTGCCTCTTCACAGCGGGAGGATCCCTCCTACAATGAGCAGTTCTTC. The rearrangement links TRBV9 to TRBJ2-1, with 9 bases that match TRBD2. Trimming at V came to 10 bases and at J to 0 bases, leaving 11 bases not matched to a gene. The CDR3 consists of 16 residues. CDR1 is SGDLS and CDR2 is YYNGEE in the germline V gene.

This clonotype turned up a few times. The junction departs from germline at one end; a sequencing error may be responsible. The chain combines TRBV7-2 with TRBJ2-5, with unresolved D. Germline loops: CDR1 SGHTA, CDR2 FQGNSA. There are 12 residues in the CDR3. CDR3 nucleotide sequence: TGTACCAGCAGCTTAGTTAGAGAGTCCCAGTACTTC. Protein product: CTSSLVRESQYF.

The sample holds a few counts of this clonotype. This chain uses TRBV5-1 with TRBJ2-3, with 8 bases matching TRBD2. Per the germline V gene, CDR1 is SGHRS and CDR2 is YFSETQ. The CDR3 is 15 residues long. V was clipped by 2 bases and J by 6 bases; unmatched bases: 8. The CDR3: CASSFGAGVPDTQYF. The CDR3 DNA reads as TGCGCCAGCAGCTTCGGAGCGGGGGTTCCGGATACGCAGTATTTT.

The V and J genes are TRBV4-3 and TRBJ2-4, with no clear D. Trimming pared 1 base from V and 0 bases from J, leaving 13 bases between. The CDR3 loop spans 17 amino acids. Germline loops: CDR1 LGHNA, CDR2 YSLEER. CDR3 protein: CASSQVTLLLAKNIQYF. In DNA, the CDR3 is TGCGCCAGCAGCCAAGTCACCCTATTACTAGCCAAAAACATTCAGTACTTC.

The genes are TRBV10-1 and TRBJ2-1; 8 bases agree with TRBD2. CDR3 length: 16 amino acids. CDR1 WNHNN and CDR2 SYGVQD come from the germline V gene (reference sequence). After removal of 3 bases from V and 7 bases from J, the junction contained 11 bases not matched to a gene. This chain's CDR3 is CASSDGAGARWNEQFF. The CDR3 DNA follows: TGCGCCAGCAGTGATGGAGCGGGAGCCCGATGGAATGAGCAGTTCTTC.

The chain carries TRBV29-1 and TRBJ1-1, with 7 bases lining up with TRBD1. Germline V gives CDR1 SQVTM, CDR2 ANQGSEA. The CDR3 is 13 amino acids. V lost 7 bases, J lost 1 base, and 6 bases stayed unmatched. The DNA of the CDR3 is TGCAGCGCGCAGGGACAGCCGAACACTGAAGCTTTCTTT. As protein: CSAQGQPNTEAFF. The variable domain in full, completed from reference TRBV29-1 and TRBJ1-1, reads SAVISQKPSRDICQRGTSLTIQCQVDSQVTMMFWYRQQPGQSLTLIATANQGSEATYESGFVIDKFPISRPNLTFSTLTVSNMSPEDSSIYLCSAQGQPNTEAFFGQGTRLTVV.